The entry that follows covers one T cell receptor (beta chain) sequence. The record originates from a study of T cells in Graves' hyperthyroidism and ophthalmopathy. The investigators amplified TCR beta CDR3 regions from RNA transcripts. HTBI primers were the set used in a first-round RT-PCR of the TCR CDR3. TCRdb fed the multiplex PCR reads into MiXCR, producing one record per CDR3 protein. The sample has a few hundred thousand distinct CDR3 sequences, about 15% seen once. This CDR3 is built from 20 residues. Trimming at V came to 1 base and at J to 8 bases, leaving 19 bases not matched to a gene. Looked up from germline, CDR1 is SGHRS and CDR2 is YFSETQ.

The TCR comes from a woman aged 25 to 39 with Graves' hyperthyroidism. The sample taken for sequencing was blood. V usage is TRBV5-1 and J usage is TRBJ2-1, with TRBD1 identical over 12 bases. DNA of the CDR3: TGCGCCAGCAGCTTGTCCGGGACAGGGGGCTCTGGGACTACACGTTATGAGCAGTTCTTC. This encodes CASSLSGTGGSGTTRYEQFF.